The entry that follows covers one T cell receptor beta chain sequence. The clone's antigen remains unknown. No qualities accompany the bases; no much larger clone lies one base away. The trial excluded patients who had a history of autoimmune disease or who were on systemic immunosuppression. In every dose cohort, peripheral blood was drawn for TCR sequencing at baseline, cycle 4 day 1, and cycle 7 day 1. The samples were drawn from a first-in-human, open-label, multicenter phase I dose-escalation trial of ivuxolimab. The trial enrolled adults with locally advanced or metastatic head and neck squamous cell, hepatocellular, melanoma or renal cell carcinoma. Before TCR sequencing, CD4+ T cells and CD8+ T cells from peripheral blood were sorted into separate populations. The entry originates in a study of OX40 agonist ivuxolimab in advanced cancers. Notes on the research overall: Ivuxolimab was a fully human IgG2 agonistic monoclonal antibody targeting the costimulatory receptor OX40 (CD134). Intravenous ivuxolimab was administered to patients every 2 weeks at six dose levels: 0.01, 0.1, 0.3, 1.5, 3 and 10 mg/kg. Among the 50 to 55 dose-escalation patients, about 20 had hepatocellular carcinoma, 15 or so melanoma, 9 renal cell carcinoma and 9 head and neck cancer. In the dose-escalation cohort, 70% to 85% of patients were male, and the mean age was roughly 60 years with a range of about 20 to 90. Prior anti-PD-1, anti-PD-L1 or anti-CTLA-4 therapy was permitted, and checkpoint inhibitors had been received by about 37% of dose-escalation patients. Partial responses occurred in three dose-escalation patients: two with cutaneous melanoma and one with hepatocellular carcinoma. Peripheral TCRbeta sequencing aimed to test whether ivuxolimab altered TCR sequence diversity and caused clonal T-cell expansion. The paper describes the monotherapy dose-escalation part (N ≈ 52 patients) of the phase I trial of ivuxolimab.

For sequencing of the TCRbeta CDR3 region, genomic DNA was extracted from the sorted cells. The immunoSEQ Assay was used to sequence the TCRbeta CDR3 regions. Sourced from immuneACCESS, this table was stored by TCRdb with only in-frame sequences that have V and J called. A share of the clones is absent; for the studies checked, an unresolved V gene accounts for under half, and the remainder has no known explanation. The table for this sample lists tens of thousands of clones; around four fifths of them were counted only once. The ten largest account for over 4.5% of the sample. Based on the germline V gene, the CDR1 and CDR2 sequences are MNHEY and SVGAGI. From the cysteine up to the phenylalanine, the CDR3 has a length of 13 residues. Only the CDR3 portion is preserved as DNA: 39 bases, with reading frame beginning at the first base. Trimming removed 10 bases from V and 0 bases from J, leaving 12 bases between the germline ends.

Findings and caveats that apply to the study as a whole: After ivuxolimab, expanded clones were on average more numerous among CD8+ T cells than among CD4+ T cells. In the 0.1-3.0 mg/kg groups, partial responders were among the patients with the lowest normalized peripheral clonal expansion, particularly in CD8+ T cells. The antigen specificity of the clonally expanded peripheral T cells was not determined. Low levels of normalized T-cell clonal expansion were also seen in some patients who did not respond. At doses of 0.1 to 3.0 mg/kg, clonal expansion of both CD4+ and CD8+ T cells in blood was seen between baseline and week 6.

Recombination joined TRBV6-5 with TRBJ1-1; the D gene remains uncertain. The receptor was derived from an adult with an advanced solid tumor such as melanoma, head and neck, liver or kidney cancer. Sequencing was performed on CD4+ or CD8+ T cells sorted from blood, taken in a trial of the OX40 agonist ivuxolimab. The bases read TGTGCCACCTCCATGATGGTGAACACTGAAGCTTTCTTT. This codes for CATSMMVNTEAFF.